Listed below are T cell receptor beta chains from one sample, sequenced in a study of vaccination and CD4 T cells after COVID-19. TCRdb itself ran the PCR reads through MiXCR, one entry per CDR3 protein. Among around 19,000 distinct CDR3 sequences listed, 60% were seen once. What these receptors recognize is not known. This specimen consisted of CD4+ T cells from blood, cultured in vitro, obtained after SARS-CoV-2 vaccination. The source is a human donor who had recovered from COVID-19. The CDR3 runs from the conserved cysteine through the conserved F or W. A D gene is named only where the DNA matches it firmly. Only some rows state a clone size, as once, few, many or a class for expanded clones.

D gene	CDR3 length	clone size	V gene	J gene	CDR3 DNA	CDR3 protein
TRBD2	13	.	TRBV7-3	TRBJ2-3	TGTGCCAGCAGCTGGACTAGCGGAGATACGCAGTATTTT	CASSWTSGDTQYF
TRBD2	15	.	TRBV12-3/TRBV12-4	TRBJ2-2	TGTGCCAGCAGCCGACCGGGACTAGCTACCGGGGAGCTGTTTTTT	CASSRPGLATGELFF
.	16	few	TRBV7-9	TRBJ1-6	TGTGCCAGCAGCTTAGCGGGGGGGTCTCTTAATTCACCCCTCCACTTT	CASSLAGGSLNSPLHF
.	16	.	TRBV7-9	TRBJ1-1	TGTGCCAGCAGCTTAATATCGACAGCGGGAGGAGGTATGGCTTTCTTT	CASSLISTAGGGMAFF
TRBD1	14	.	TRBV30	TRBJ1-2	TGTGCCTGGTCACAGGGGTCACTCAACTATGGCTACACCTTC	CAWSQGSLNYGYTF
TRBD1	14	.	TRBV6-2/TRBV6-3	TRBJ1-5	TGTGCCAGCAGTCACGGACAGGTGAATCAGCCCCAGCATTTT	CASSHGQVNQPQHF
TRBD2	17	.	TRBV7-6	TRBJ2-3	TGTGCCAGCAGCTCCGGACTAGCGGGGCCTAGCACAGATACGCAGTATTTT	CASSSGLAGPSTDTQYF
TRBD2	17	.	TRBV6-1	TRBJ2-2	TGTGCCAGCAGATTTGAGACTAGCGGGAGAGTTGGCGGGGAGCTGTTTTTT	CASRFETSGRVGGELFF
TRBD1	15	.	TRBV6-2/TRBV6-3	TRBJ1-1	TGTGCCAGCAGTTACCCGTCAGGGGGCCAGAGAGAAGCCTTCTTT	CASSYPSGGQREAFF
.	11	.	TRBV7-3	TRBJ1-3	TGTGCCAGCAGTGATGGAAACACCATATATTTT	CASSDGNTIYF
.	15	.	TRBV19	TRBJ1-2	TGTGCCAGTAGTATAGAATTTCGGGGGACCTATGGCTACACCTTC	CASSIEFRGTYGYTF
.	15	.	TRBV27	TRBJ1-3	TGTGCCAGCAGGTCGGGACGCAGCTCTGGAAACACCATATATTTT	CASRSGRSSGNTIYF
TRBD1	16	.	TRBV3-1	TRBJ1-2	TGTGCCAGCAGCTTCCAAGGGACAGTCTCTAACTATGGCTACACCTTC	CASSFQGTVSNYGYTF
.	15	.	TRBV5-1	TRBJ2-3	TGCGCCAGCAGCTTGGGGGCGGGAACCACAGATACGCAGTATTTT	CASSLGAGTTDTQYF
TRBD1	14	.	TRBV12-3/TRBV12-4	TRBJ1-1	TGTGCCAGTACCTGGGACAGAGGGAACACTGAAGCTTTCTTT	CASTWDRGNTEAFF
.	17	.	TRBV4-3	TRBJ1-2	TGCGCCAGCAGCCAAGATCAGGAGGTGGGGTCCTTCTATGGCTACACCTTC	CASSQDQEVGSFYGYTF
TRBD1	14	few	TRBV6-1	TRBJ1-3	TGTGCCAGCAACACACAGGGGGCTCGAAACACCATATATTTT	CASNTQGARNTIYF
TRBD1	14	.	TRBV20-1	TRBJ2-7	TGCAGTGCCCCCGGGACAGGGGACCCGGCGAAGCAGTACTTC	CSAPGTGDPAKQYF
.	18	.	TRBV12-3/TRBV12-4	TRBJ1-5	TGTGCCAGCAGCCCATCCGGGCGGGGGGCGGGTGGCAATCAGCCCCAGCATTTT	CASSPSGRGAGGNQPQHF
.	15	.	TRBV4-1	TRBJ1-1	TGCGCCAGCAGCCCCGTGGTCTCCTCGAACACTGAAGCTTTCTTT	CASSPVVSSNTEAFF
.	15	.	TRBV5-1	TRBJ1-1	TGCGCCAGCAGCTTGGGCCCCTCGCGAGACACTGAAGCTTTCTTT	CASSLGPSRDTEAFF
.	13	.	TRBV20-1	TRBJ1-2	TGCAGTGCTAAGGACACCGATAACTATGGCTACACCTTC	CSAKDTDNYGYTF
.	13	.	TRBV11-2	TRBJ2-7	TGTGCCAGCAGCCTCGGGTTGGGGCCCGAGCAGTACTTC	CASSLGLGPEQYF
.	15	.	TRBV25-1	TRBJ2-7	TGTGCCAGCAGTGAATTCAGGGCAGGGTCCTACGAGCAGTACTTC	CASSEFRAGSYEQYF
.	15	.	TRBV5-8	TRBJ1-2	TGTGCCAGCAGCTTGGCCAGATGGGGGGGCCTTGGCTACACCTTC	CASSLARWGGLGYTF
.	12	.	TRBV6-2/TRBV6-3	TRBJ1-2	TGTGCCAGCAGTAATCAGAACTATGGCTACACCTTC	CASSNQNYGYTF
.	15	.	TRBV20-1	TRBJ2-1	TGCAGTGCTAGAGCGCCTGTAGCGGAATACAATGAGCAGTTCTTC	CSARAPVAEYNEQFF
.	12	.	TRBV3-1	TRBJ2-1	TGTGCCAGCAGCCAAGATCGGAATGAGCAGTTCTTC	CASSQDRNEQFF
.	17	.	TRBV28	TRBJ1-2	TGTGCCAGCAGTGCCCCCGGGGTGGGGGATAGTAACTATGGCTACACCTTC	CASSAPGVGDSNYGYTF
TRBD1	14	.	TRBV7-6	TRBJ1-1	TGTGCCAGCAGCCCGACAGGGTTGAACACTGAAGCTTTCTTT	CASSPTGLNTEAFF
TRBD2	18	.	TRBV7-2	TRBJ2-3	TGTGCCAGCAGCACGACTAGCGGGACCCTCCCAAACACAGATACGCAGTATTTT	CASSTTSGTLPNTDTQYF
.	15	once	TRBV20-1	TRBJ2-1	TGCAGTGCTGTCCCCCTCTCGAGCTCCTACAATGAGCAGTTCTTC	CSAVPLSSSYNEQFF
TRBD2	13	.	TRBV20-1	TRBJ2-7	TGCAGTGCCCGACTAGCGGGAGCCCTCGAGCAGTACTTC	CSARLAGALEQYF
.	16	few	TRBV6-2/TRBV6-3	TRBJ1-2	TGTGCCAGCAGTTACGGGCCGGAGTCCTCCTCGGGCGGCTACACCTTC	CASSYGPESSSGGYTF
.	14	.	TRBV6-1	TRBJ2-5	TGTGCCAGCAGTCCGACCATGTGGCGGGAGACCCAGTACTTC	CASSPTMWRETQYF
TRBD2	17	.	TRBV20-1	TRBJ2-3	TGCAGTGCTCAAAAGACTAGCGGGGGCCTTAGCACAGATACGCAGTATTTT	CSAQKTSGGLSTDTQYF